The 18 T cell receptor beta chains below were found in one sample sequenced in a study of T cell repertoires in cytomegalovirus infection. TCRdb ran MiXCR on the reads and lists one entry per CDR3 protein. The sample contains 450,000 to 650,000 distinct CDR3 sequences, 26% of which appear only once. The sample comprised PBMCs. All receptors come from a human donor in good health (CMV status not recorded). Some clones in this sample may be carry-over from other donors' samples.

V is TRBV7-9 and J is TRBJ2-1; 9 bases map to TRBD2. The V segment lost 4 bases and the J segment 0 bases; nucleotides outside the gene matches: 16. The CDR3 loop spans 20 amino acids. CDR1 and CDR2 from the germline V gene are SEHNR and FQNEAQ (reference sequence). In DNA, the CDR3 is TGTGCCAGCAGCTCCAAAGCTAGCCCCTATAGCGGGAGCTCCTACAATGAGCAGTTCTTC. Residues: CASSSKASPYSGSSYNEQFF.

In regard to this clonotype: A read error may be the cause here, since a much bigger clone is one base away. CDR3 amino acids: CASSLVSGEINKQFF. For the CDR3, the DNA is TGTGCCAGCAGCTTAGTTAGTGGGGAGATCAATAAGCAGTTCTTC. The rearrangement joins TRBV7-2 to TRBJ2-1, with D possibly TRBD2 on 5 matching bases. Germline CDR1 SGHTA, CDR2 FQGNSA. CDR3 size: 15 residues.

This rearrangement joins TRBV5-6 to TRBJ2-1; D possibly corresponds to TRBD1 (5 bases). The CDR3 has 17 residues. V lost 0 bases and J lost 0, with 13 bases in between. CDR1 is SGHDT, CDR2 YYEEEE, per germline. The CDR3 loop reads CASSLERRQSSYNEQFF. DNA for the CDR3: TGTGCCAGCAGCTTGGAAAGGCGACAGAGCTCCTACAATGAGCAGTTCTTC. Variable domain in full (rest from reference TRBV5-6 and TRBJ2-1): DAGVTQSPTHLIKTRGQQVTLRCSPKSGHDTVSWYQQALGQGPQFIFQYYEEEERQRGNFPDRFSGHQFPNYSSELNVNALLLGDSALYLCASSLERRQSSYNEQFFGPGTRLTVL.

This chain connects TRBV6-2 or TRBV6-3 to TRBJ2-2; possibly TRBD2 for D (6 bases). This CDR3 is 18 amino acids long. V lost 1 base, J lost 1 base, and 16 bases lay in between. Germline CDR1 MNHEY, CDR2 SVGEGT. The CDR3: CASSYFREAGRNTGELFF. In DNA, the CDR3 is TGTGCCAGCAGTTACTTTCGGGAAGCGGGTCGGAACACCGGGGAGCTGTTTTTT.

The gene calls are TRBV4-1 and TRBJ1-2, with TRBD1 as a possible D gene (5 bases). The germline V gene encodes CDR1 MGHRA and CDR2 YSYEKL. V was trimmed by 6 bases and J by 10 bases, leaving 15 bases between them. The CDR3 runs to 12 residues. CDR3 in amino acids: CASSPSQGAYTF. DNA of the CDR3: TGCGCCAGCAGTCCTTCGCAGGGCGCCTACACCTTC.

This clonotype showed up just a few times. V gene TRBV28 combines with J gene TRBJ1-2; D not resolved. Germline loops: CDR1 MDHEN, CDR2 SYDVKM. The CDR3 consists of 12 residues. Deletions cut 8 bases from V and 8 bases from J, with 15 bases between. CDR3 residues: CASRDVETGYTF. CDR3 sequence (DNA): TGTGCCAGCCGCGATGTGGAAACGGGCTACACCTTC.

The chain joins TRBV30 to TRBJ1-1, with D possibly being TRBD1 (5 bases). V shed 3 bases and J shed 4 bases, with 18 bases lying between them. Germline loops: CDR1 GTSNPN, CDR2 SVGIG (reference sequence). This CDR3 region has 15 residues. CDR3 in amino acids: CAWSVWGTISTEAFF. CDR3 sequence (DNA): TGTGCCTGGAGCGTCTGGGGCACTATTTCCACTGAAGCTTTCTTT.

This chain connects TRBV25-1 to TRBJ1-2, with 7 bases that match TRBD1. With 6 bases clipped from V and 4 bases from J, the junction kept 5 bases outside the gene matches. CDR1 and CDR2 from the germline V gene are MGHDK and SYGVNS. The CDR3 spans 13 residues. The CDR3 region is CASSGGQIYGYTF. CDR3 DNA sequence: TGTGCCAGCAGCGGGGGACAGATCTATGGCTACACCTTC.

This clonotype has at least ten counts. The chain uses TRBV12-3 or TRBV12-4 and TRBJ2-7, with D maybe TRBD1 (6 bases). CDR3 size: 16 residues. The ends were cut back, 5 bases at V and 0 bases at J, with 17 bases in the middle. The CDR3 loop is CASSPRTAKFSYEQYF. CDR3 sequence (DNA): TGTGCCAGCAGTCCCAGGACAGCCAAGTTCTCCTACGAGCAGTACTTC.

The V gene is TRBV7-6, the J gene TRBJ1-2; D is uncertain. This CDR3 has 13 residues. Per germline, CDR1 SGHVS and CDR2 FNYEAQ. Trimming stripped 2 bases from V and 6 bases from J, with 10 bases between. As DNA, the CDR3 is TGTGCCAGCAGCTTACTGAATCGGGATGGCTACACCTTC. Protein: CASSLLNRDGYTF.

The chain employs TRBV7-6 and TRBJ2-7; 10 nucleotides agree with TRBD1. The CDR3 runs to 16 residues. Germline loops: CDR1 SGHVS, CDR2 FNYEAQ. The J segment lost 5 bases and the V segment lost 5 bases, leaving 12 bases of the junction unmatched. The CDR3 coding sequence is TGTGCCAGCAGCAACCCGGGACAGGGGATCGGGCACGAGCAGTACTTC. It translates to CASSNPGQGIGHEQYF.

This clonotype was counted a few times. The chain has TRBV28 and TRBJ1-2; D may be TRBD1 (5 bases). Germline-derived CDR1 and CDR2 are MDHEN and SYDVKM. The CDR3 covers 14 residues. Trimming took off 5 bases at V and 5 bases at J, with 15 bases between the two ends. This CDR3 reads CASSRDGSRYGYTF. The CDR3 region has the DNA TGTGCCAGCAGTCGGGACGGATCTCGTTATGGCTACACCTTC.

This clonotype occurred many times. The rearrangement uses TRBV7-8 and TRBJ2-2; D unresolved. CDR3 length: 15 amino acids. Trimming pared 2 bases from V and 8 bases from J, leaving 15 bases between. Per germline, CDR1 SGHVS and CDR2 FQNEAQ. CDR3 sequence (DNA): TGTGCCAGCAGCTTAATGTCTTCCTCGGCTGGGGAGCTGTTTTTT. Translation gives CASSLMSSSAGELFF.

J is TRBJ2-3 and V is TRBV4-3; D might be TRBD2 (6 bases). CDR3 length: 13 residues. Between the trimmed V and J ends, which lost 8 bases and 3 bases, there was a span of 12 bases. CDR1 is LGHNA, CDR2 YSLEER, per germline. This CDR3 reads CASGPGGTDTQYF. CDR3 DNA: TGCGCCAGCGGACCTGGGGGGACAGATACGCAGTATTTT.

This clonotype was observed at least ten times. The chain carries TRBV7-9 and TRBJ2-7, with 8 bases matching TRBD1. Trimming cost V 5 bases and J 0 bases; bases outside gene matches: 12. This CDR3 has 17 amino acids. CDR1 and CDR2 from the germline V gene are SEHNR and FQNEAQ (reference sequence). For the CDR3, the DNA is TGTGCCAGCAGCACCCGACAGGGGCTAAGCCTCTCCTACGAGCAGTACTTC. Amino acid sequence: CASSTRQGLSLSYEQYF. Full variable domain (missing parts from reference TRBV7-9 and TRBJ2-7): DTGVSQNPRHKITKRGQNVTFRCDPISEHNRLYWYRQTLGQGPEFLTYFQNEAQLEKSRLLSDRFSAERPKGSFSTLEIQRTEQGDSAMYLCASSTRQGLSLSYEQYFGPGTRLTVT.

This clonotype has a handful of counts. The chain is built from TRBV18 and TRBJ2-1; D ambiguous. Trimming shortened V by 1 base and J by 5 bases, and 6 bases separated the two germline ends. CDR1 and CDR2 from the germline V gene are KGHSH and LQKENI. CDR3 length: 13 amino acids. DNA for the CDR3: TGTGCCAGCTCACCACTCCTAGACAATGAGCAGTTCTTC. This codes for CASSPLLDNEQFF.

This clonotype was picked up many times. This sequence joins TRBV7-2 and TRBJ2-1; 12 bases align to TRBD2. CDR3 length: 15 residues. Per germline, CDR1 SGHTA and CDR2 FQGNSA. The V and J ends lost 5 bases and 4 bases, in that order; junction bases with no gene match: 3. The CDR3 sequence is CASSPGLAGYNEQFF. In DNA form, the CDR3 reads TGTGCCAGCAGCCCAGGACTAGCGGGGTACAATGAGCAGTTCTTC.

In its sample, this clonotype was seen many times. This chain links TRBV7-2 with TRBJ2-7, with no clear D. Per germline, CDR1 SGHTA and CDR2 FQGNSA. Trimming left V 1 base short and J 3 bases short, with 10 bases between. CDR3 length: 14 residues. The CDR3 sequence is CASSLVDGNYEQYV. In DNA form, the CDR3 reads TGTGCCAGCAGCTTAGTAGACGGAAACTACGAGCAGTACGTC.